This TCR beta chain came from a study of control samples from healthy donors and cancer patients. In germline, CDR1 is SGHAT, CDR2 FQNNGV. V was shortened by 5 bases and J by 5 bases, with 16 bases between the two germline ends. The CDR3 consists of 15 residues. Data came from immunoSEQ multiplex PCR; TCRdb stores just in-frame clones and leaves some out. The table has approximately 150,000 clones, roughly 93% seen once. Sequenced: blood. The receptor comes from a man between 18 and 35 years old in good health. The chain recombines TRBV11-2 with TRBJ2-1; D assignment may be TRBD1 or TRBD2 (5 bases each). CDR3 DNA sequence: TGTGCCAGCAGCATCACGGGGCAGCGAGACAATGAGCAGTTCTTC. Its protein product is CASSITGQRDNEQFF. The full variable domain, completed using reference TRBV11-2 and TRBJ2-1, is EAGVAQSPRYKIIEKRQSVAFWCNPISGHATLYWYQQILGQGPKLLIQFQNNGVVDDSQLPKDRFSAERLKGVDSTLKIQPAKLEDSAVYLCASSITGQRDNEQFFGPGTRLTVL.